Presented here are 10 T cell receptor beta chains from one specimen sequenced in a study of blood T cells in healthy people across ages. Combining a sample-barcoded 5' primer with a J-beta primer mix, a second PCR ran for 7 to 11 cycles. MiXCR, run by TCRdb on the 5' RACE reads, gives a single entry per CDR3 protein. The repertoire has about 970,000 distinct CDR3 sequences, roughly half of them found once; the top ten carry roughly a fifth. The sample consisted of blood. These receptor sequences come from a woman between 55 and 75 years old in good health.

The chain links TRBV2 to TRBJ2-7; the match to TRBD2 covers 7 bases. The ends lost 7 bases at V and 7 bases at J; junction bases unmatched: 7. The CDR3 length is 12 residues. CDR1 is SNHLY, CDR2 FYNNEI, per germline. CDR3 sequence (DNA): TGTGCCAGCACAGCGGGATACAATGAGCAGTACTTC. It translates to CASTAGYNEQYF.

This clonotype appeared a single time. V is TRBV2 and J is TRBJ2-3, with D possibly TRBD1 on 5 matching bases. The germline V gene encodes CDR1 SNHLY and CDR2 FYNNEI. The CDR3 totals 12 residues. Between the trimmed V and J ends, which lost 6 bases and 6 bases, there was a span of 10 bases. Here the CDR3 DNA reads TGTGCCAGCAGCGGACATAGGGATACGCAGTATTTT. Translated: CASSGHRDTQYF.

In DNA, the CDR3 is TGTGCCAGCAGTTCCCGGGGTCAGCCCCAGCATTTT. It is translated as CASSSRGQPQHF. V is TRBV12-3 or TRBV12-4 and J is TRBJ1-5; no clear D gene. The V end lost 4 bases, the J end lost 6 bases, and 7 bases lay between the germline ends. This CDR3 region has 12 residues.

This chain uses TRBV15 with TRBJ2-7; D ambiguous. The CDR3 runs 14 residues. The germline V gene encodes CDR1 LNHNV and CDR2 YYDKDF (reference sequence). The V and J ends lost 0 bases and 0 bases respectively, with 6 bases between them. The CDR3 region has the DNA TGTGCCACCAGCAGAGATCACAGCTCCTACGAGCAGTACTTC. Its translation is CATSRDHSSYEQYF.

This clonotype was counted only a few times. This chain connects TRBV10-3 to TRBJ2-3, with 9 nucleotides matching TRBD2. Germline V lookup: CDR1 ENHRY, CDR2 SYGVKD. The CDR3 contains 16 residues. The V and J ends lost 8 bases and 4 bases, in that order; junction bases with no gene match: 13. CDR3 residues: CAIGTGGSGRPDTQYF. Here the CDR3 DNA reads TGTGCCATCGGGACTGGAGGGAGCGGGAGGCCAGATACGCAGTATTTT.

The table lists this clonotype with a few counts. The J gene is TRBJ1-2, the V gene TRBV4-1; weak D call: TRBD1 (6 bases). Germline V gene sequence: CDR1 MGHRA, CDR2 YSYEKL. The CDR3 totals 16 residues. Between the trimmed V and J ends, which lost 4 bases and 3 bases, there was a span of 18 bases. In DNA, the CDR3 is TGCGCCAGCAGCCCAGGTCTCGCGCGGGGGCACTATGGCTACACCTTC. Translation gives CASSPGLARGHYGYTF.

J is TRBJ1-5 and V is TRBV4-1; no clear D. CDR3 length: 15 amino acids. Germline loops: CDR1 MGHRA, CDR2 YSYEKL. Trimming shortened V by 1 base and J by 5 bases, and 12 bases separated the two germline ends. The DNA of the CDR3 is TGCGCCAGCAGCCAAGGAGCGGGGTCCTATCAGCCCCAGCATTTT. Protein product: CASSQGAGSYQPQHF.

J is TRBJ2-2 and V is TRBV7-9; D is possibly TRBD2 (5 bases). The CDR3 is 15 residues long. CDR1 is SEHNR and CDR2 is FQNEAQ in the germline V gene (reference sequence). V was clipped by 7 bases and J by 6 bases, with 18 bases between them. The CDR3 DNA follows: TGTGCCAGCACAGACTATTCGGGATTCGCCGGGGAGCTGTTTTTT. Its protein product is CASTDYSGFAGELFF.

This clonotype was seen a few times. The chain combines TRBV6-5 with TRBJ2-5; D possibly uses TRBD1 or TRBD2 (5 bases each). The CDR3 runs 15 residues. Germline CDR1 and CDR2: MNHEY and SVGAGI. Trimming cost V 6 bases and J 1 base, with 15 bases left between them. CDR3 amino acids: CASRIQLGTQETQYF. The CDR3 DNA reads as TGTGCCAGCAGGATACAGCTAGGGACCCAAGAGACCCAGTACTTC.

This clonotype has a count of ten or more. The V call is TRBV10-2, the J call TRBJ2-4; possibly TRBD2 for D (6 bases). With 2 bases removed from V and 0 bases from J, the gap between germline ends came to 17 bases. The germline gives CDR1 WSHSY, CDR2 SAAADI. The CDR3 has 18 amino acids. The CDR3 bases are TGCGCCAGCAGTGAGCCCTATAGCGGTTACCTAGCCAAAAACATTCAGTACTTC. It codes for CASSEPYSGYLAKNIQYF.